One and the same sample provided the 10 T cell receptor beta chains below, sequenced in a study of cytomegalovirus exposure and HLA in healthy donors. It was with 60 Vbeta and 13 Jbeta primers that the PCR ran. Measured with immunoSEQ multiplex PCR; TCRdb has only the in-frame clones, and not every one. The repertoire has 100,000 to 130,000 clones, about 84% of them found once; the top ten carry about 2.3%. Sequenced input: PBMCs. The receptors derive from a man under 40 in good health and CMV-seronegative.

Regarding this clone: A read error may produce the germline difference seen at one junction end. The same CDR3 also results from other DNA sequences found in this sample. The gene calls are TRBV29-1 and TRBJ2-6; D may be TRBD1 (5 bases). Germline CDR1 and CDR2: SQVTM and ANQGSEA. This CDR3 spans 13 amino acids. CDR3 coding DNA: TGCAGCGTTCAGGAAGCTGGGGCCAATGTCCTGACTTTC. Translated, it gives CSVQEAGANVLTF.

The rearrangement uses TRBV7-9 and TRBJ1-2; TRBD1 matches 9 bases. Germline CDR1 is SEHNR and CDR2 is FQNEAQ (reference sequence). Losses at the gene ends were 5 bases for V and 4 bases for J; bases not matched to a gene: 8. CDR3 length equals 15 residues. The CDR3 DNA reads TGTGCCAGCAGCGGAGTCTACAGGGGGCCCTATGGCTACACCTTC. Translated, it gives CASSGVYRGPYGYTF.

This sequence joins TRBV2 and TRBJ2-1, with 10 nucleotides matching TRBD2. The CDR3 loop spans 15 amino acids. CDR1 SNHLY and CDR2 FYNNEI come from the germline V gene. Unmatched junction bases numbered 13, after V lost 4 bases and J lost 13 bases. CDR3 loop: CASSVSGRAKVVQFF. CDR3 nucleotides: TGTGCCAGCAGTGTAAGCGGGAGGGCCAAAGTGGTACAGTTCTTC.

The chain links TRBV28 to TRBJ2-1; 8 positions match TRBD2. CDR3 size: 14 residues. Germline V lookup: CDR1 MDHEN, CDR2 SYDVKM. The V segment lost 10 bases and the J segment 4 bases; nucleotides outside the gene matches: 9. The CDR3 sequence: CATETSAEYNEQFF. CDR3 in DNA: TGTGCCACCGAGACTAGCGCGGAATACAATGAGCAGTTCTTC.

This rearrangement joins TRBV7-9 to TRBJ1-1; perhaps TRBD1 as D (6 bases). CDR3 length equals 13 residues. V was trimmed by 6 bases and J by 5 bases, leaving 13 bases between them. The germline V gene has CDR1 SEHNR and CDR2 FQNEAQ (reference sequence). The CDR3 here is CASRNRVGTEAFF. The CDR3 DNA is TGTGCCAGCAGAAACAGGGTGGGGACTGAAGCTTTCTTT.

CDR3 loop: CASSQGTGRSAEQYF. CDR3 DNA sequence: TGTGCCAGCAGTCAAGGGACAGGGCGGTCCGCCGAGCAGTACTTC. The rearrangement joins TRBV11-2 to TRBJ2-7; the match to TRBD1 covers 9 bases. The CDR3 spans 15 residues. V was pared by 6 bases and J by 6 bases, with 12 bases of the junction left unmatched. Germline CDR1 SGHAT, CDR2 FQNNGV.

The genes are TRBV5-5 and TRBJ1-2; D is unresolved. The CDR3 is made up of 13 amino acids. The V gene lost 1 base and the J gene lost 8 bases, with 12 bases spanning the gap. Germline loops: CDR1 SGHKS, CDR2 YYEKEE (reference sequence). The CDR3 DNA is TGTGCCAGCAGCTTGCAAGCAGCGTGGGGCTACACCTTC. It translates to CASSLQAAWGYTF.

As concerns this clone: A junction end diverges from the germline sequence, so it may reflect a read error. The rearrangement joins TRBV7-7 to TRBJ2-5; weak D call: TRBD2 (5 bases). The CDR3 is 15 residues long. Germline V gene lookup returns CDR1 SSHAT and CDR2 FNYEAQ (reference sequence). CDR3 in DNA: TGTGCTAGCAGCTCCTTGCCGGGGATCCAAGAGACCCAGTACTTC. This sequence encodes CASSSLPGIQETQYF.

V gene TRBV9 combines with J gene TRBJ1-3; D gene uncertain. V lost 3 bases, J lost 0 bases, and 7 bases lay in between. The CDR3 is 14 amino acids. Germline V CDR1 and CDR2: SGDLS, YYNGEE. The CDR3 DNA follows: TGTGCCAGCAGCGACTCCACCTCTGGAAACACCATATATTTT. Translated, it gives CASSDSTSGNTIYF.

The CDR3 here is CAISARDTTSYEQYF. In DNA form, the CDR3 reads TGTGCCATCAGTGCCCGGGACACCACATCCTACGAGCAGTACTTC. This sequence joins TRBV10-3 and TRBJ2-7; the D gene is possibly TRBD1 (6 bases). Germline loops: CDR1 ENHRY, CDR2 SYGVKD. This CDR3 is built from 15 residues. Trimming took 4 bases from V and 1 from J, leaving 14 bases between them.